This T cell receptor (beta chain) was sequenced in a study of T cell responses to AZD1222 COVID-19 vaccine. Study-level results: Reportedly, close to half of spike-specific TCRs are directed against unmutated variant regions.

Sequencing used immunoSEQ multiplex PCR; TCRdb keeps in-frame clones, though not all of them. The sample shows under 200,000 clones, 85% to 95% of them seen only once. Germline loops: CDR1 SGHAT, CDR2 FQNNGV. The CDR3 is 16 residues long. Deletions cut 4 bases from V and 5 bases from J, with 17 bases between. Turning to this clone: What it binds is not known.

The TCR sequence derives from an adult in good health. The V call is TRBV11-2, the J call TRBJ2-2, with a possible D match to TRBD1 (6 bases). The specimen was peripheral blood, collected on day 0 of AZD1222 vaccination. The CDR3 coding sequence is TGTGCCAGCAGCTGGGGCGACAGGAGGCGGACCGGGGAGCTGTTTTTT. The encoded protein is CASSWGDRRRTGELFF.